This entry features one TCR beta chain sequence. This specimen comes from a study of blood T cell repertoires in COVID-19. Study overall: From the United States, Italy and Spain came samples of acute and convalescent COVID-19. T cells, B-cell-depleted T cells, or PBMCs supplied cDNA or gDNA.

Authors' methods: Estimates of nucleated cell counts were drawn from the amplification of reference gene primers. The assay was immunoSEQ multiplex PCR, and TCRdb's table has in-frame clones only and misses some. The D gene and trimming were derived from the DNA, and the V and J assignments and clone size from that table. The repertoire has around 220,000 clones, 82% of them found once; the top ten carry 4% to 6%. This CDR3 contains 12 residues. V lost 2 bases and J lost 6, with 5 bases in between. Germline CDR1 SGHAT, CDR2 FQNNGV. This receptor was identified in a woman older than 75 with active or convalescent COVID-19. The chain combines TRBV11-2 with TRBJ2-1; no firm D call. The sample consisted of peripheral blood. CDR3 protein: CASSLIVNEQFF. CDR3 coding DNA: TGTGCCAGCAGCTTAATCGTCAATGAGCAGTTCTTC.